This passage covers 20 T cell receptor beta chains from one sample sequenced in a study of T cell responses to AZD1222 COVID-19 vaccine. This table comes from immunoSEQ multiplex PCR, and its TCRdb copy is limited to in-frame clones, with some not included. The sample records 100,000 or so clones, roughly 86% being singletons. The sequences come from peripheral blood, collected 28 days after the second AZD1222 dose. The receptors stem from an adult who received the AZD1222 COVID-19 vaccine.

The chain uses TRBV2 and TRBJ1-4, with D perhaps TRBD1 (5 bases). The ends were cut back, 2 bases at V and 4 bases at J, with 11 bases in the middle. Looked up from germline, CDR1 is SNHLY and CDR2 is FYNNEI. The CDR3 length is 15 residues. The DNA for the CDR3 is TGTGCCAGCAGTGAATCAGGGATCCATAATGAAAAACTGTTTTTT. Its translation: CASSESGIHNEKLFF.

V is TRBV5-1 and J is TRBJ2-7; D is ambiguous. The CDR3 has 13 amino acids. Germline CDR1 and CDR2: SGHRS and YFSETQ. Trimming shortened V by 2 bases and J by 3 bases, and 9 bases separated the two germline ends. CDR3: CASSLNIIYEQYF. The CDR3 DNA follows: TGCGCCAGCAGCTTAAACATCATCTACGAGCAGTACTTC.

This chain links TRBV10-2 with TRBJ2-1; 7 positions match TRBD1. The CDR3 length is 15 residues. Germline V gene sequence: CDR1 WSHSY, CDR2 SAAADI. V dropped 2 bases and J dropped 8; count of bases not matched to a gene: 9. CDR3 sequence: CASSELTGERDEQFF. As DNA, the CDR3 is TGCGCCAGCAGTGAGCTCACAGGGGAGAGGGATGAGCAGTTCTTC.

This clone was counted once. The chain carries TRBV19 and TRBJ1-5, with TRBD1 matching over 7 bases. The CDR3 is 15 amino acids. The V gene end was trimmed by 5 bases and the J gene end by 5 bases; junction bases not matched to a gene: 9. CDR1 is LNHDA and CDR2 is SQIVND in the germline V gene (reference sequence). This CDR3 reads CASSAPATGYQPQHF. The CDR3 coding sequence is TGTGCCAGTAGTGCCCCGGCGACAGGGTATCAGCCCCAGCATTTT.

The chain recombines TRBV29-1 with TRBJ2-5; D not resolved. The CDR3 runs 11 residues. The ends were cut back, 1 base at V and 5 bases at J, with 5 bases in the middle. The germline CDR1 and CDR2 sequences are SQVTM and ANQGSEA. CDR3 amino acids: CSVEVLETQYF. CDR3 DNA: TGCAGCGTTGAAGTTCTTGAGACCCAGTACTTC.

V is TRBV30 and J is TRBJ1-5; maybe TRBD1 (5 bases). Looked up from germline, CDR1 is GTSNPN and CDR2 is SVGIG (reference sequence). The length of the CDR3 is 14 residues. Deletions cut 0 bases from V and 1 base from J, with 7 bases between. The CDR3 here is CAWSVWGSNQPQHF. The DNA for the CDR3 is TGTGCCTGGAGTGTTTGGGGCAGCAATCAGCCCCAGCATTTT.

The rearrangement links TRBV29-1 to TRBJ2-3, with D unclear. The CDR3 has 14 amino acids. Germline V gene sequence: CDR1 SQVTM, CDR2 ANQGSEA. Trimming shortened V by 6 bases and J by 2 bases, and 15 bases separated the two germline ends. The CDR3 region is CSVCEAQFTDTQYF. CDR3 DNA sequence: TGCAGCGTGTGCGAGGCTCAGTTCACAGATACGCAGTATTTT.

This chain connects TRBV10-2 to TRBJ1-1, with a weak D call TRBD1 (5 bases). Germline V lookup: CDR1 WSHSY, CDR2 SAAADI. The CDR3 has 14 amino acids. V lost 3 bases and J 2 bases, leaving 10 bases between the germline ends. CDR3 sequence reads: CASSDWTSNTEAFF. CDR3 in DNA: TGCGCCAGCAGTGACTGGACATCTAACACTGAAGCTTTCTTT.

The V and J genes are TRBV6-5 and TRBJ2-1; 11 bases agree with TRBD1. The CDR3 consists of 14 residues. Germline V gene sequence: CDR1 MNHEY, CDR2 SVGAGI. V dropped 7 bases and J dropped 8; count of bases not matched to a gene: 7. The CDR3 DNA sequence: TGTGCCAGCACGGGACAGGGGGTCAGTGATGAGCAGTTCTTC. Amino acid sequence: CASTGQGVSDEQFF.

This clone showed up just once. This sequence joins TRBV19 and TRBJ1-3, with D unclear. V dropped 3 bases and J dropped 0 bases, with 9 bases sitting between them. The CDR3 has 15 amino acids. Germline V CDR1 and CDR2: LNHDA, SQIVND (reference sequence). The CDR3 protein is CASSIGLSSGNTIYF. Here the CDR3 DNA reads TGTGCCAGTAGTATCGGCCTCAGCTCTGGAAACACCATATATTTT.

This sequence joins TRBV6-5 and TRBJ1-2; D is unclear. The V gene's germline CDR1 is MNHEY and CDR2 SVGAGI. This CDR3 has 15 residues. Deletions cut 11 bases from V and 2 bases from J, with 21 bases between. The CDR3 DNA reads TGTGCCGTTCTCCTTAACCTCGGTGGGAACTATGGCTACACCTTC. Encoded protein: CAVLLNLGGNYGYTF.

This clone was seen only a few times. V usage is TRBV25-1 and J usage is TRBJ1-2, with D perhaps matching TRBD1 (6 bases). The germline V gene encodes CDR1 MGHDK and CDR2 SYGVNS. This CDR3 is built from 13 residues. Trimming took off 7 bases at V and 4 bases at J, with 13 bases between the two ends. CDR3 protein: CASTQGGGYGYTF. The CDR3 bases are TGTGCCAGCACTCAGGGAGGGGGCTATGGCTACACCTTC.

This chain uses TRBV27 with TRBJ2-7; TRBD1 aligns across 8 bases. CDR1 and CDR2 from the germline V gene are MNHEY and SMNVEV (reference sequence). The CDR3 runs 17 residues. J gave up 4 bases and V 3 bases, and 14 bases lay outside the gene matches. The CDR3 region has the DNA TGTGCCAGCAGTTTTCCCCCGGGACAGGTAAAATCTTACGAGCAGTACTTC. The encoded protein is CASSFPPGQVKSYEQYF.

The chain uses TRBV19 and TRBJ2-5; 8 nucleotides agree with TRBD2. V was clipped by 6 bases and J by 4 bases; unmatched bases: 13. Germline V gives CDR1 LNHDA, CDR2 SQIVND (reference sequence). The CDR3 loop spans 16 amino acids. CDR3 loop: CASSLGVAGGRETQYF. CDR3 nucleotides: TGTGCCAGTAGCCTTGGGGTTGCGGGGGGCCGAGAGACCCAGTACTTC.

The chain has TRBV7-8 and TRBJ1-4; D is perhaps TRBD1 (5 bases). Germline-derived CDR1 and CDR2 are SGHVS and FQNEAQ. V lost 5 bases to trimming and J lost 6 bases, with 13 bases between them. This CDR3 has 14 amino acids. The CDR3 protein is CASSRTRRDEKLFF. The DNA of the CDR3 is TGTGCCAGCAGCCGGACACGGCGTGATGAAAAACTGTTTTTT.

This rearrangement joins TRBV30 to TRBJ1-4; TRBD1 matches 7 bases. The CDR3 has 15 residues. Germline lookup yields CDR1 GTSNPN and CDR2 SVGIG (reference sequence). Germline trimming cut 3 bases from V and 7 bases from J; bases unmatched to any gene: 11. The CDR3 coding sequence is TGTGCCTGGAGCCCCCTTCCAGGGGGACTTGAAAAACTGTTTTTT. Protein product: CAWSPLPGGLEKLFF.

The rearrangement uses TRBV30 and TRBJ1-5; 9 bases match TRBD1. Germline CDR1 is GTSNPN and CDR2 is SVGIG (reference sequence). J gave up 9 bases and V 0 bases, and 9 bases lay outside the gene matches. The CDR3 is 15 amino acids. CDR3 nucleotide sequence: TGTGCCTGGAGTGTGGGGACAGGGCCTGGGTGGCCCCAGCATTTT. It specifies CAWSVGTGPGWPQHF.

This clone was detected once. At the DNA level, this CDR3 is encoded by other sequences in the same sample as well. The genes are TRBV2 and TRBJ2-5; no definite D call. Germline lookup yields CDR1 SNHLY and CDR2 FYNNEI. The CDR3 has 12 amino acids. The V and J ends lost 2 bases and 0 bases respectively, with 1 base between them. The CDR3 spells CASSEYQETQYF. The CDR3 region has the DNA TGTGCCAGCAGTGAATACCAAGAGACCCAGTACTTC.

This clone was seen a few times. The chain has TRBV11-3 and TRBJ2-2, with D possibly called TRBD1 or TRBD2 (5 bases each). Germline loops: CDR1 SGHNT, CDR2 YENEEA. This CDR3 is built from 16 residues. With 4 bases removed from V and 3 bases from J, the gap between germline ends came to 15 bases. CDR3 protein: CASSSGSPWHTGELFF. CDR3 nucleotide sequence: TGTGCCAGCAGCTCAGGGAGCCCATGGCACACCGGGGAGCTGTTTTTT.

This rearrangement joins TRBV3-1 (or the pseudogene TRBV3-2) to TRBJ2-2; D is uncertain. Germline V gene sequence: CDR1 LGHDT, CDR2 YNNKEL (reference sequence). The CDR3 totals 15 residues. Trimming pared 4 bases from V and 2 bases from J, leaving 11 bases between. For the CDR3, the DNA is TGTGCCAGCAGCCCAATGTGGATAAACACCGGGGAGCTGTTTTTT. Translated, it gives CASSPMWINTGELFF.